This T cell receptor (beta chain) was sequenced for a study of technical replicates of blood from a few donors. Using immunoSEQ multiplex PCR, the repertoire was profiled, and TCRdb retains in-frame clones only, with some absent. The sample carries some 70,000 clones, about 97% recorded once. The length of the CDR3 is 12 residues. Trimming shortened V by 11 bases and J by 6 bases, and 14 bases separated the two germline ends. Germline loops: CDR1 ENHRY, CDR2 SYGVKD. Sequencing input: T cells isolated from PBMCs. This chain joins TRBV10-3 and TRBJ1-5, with D uncertain. The receptor comes from a human donor in good health. The CDR3, as DNA: TGTGCCTCGGGTGAGGGAGGTCAGCCCCAGCATTTT. This translates into CASGEGGQPQHF.